Below are 28 T cell receptor beta chains sequenced from a single sample in a study of beta chain features in type 1 diabetes (dated by TCRdb to about 2018). Library preparation used the immunoSEQ multiplex PCR assay. All of the isolated RNA was reverse transcribed with the High Capacity cDNA Reverse Transcription Kit, so expressed TCRB transcripts were sequenced. TCRdb retrieved this table from immuneACCESS and kept in-frame rearrangements only. Not all clones are present; in checked studies, unresolved V genes account for under half, and no reason is known for the remainder. The sample contains roughly 120,000 clones, 40% of them found a single time. Of the sample, over 0.065% falls within the top ten clones. Sequencing input: stem cell memory CD4+ T cells from blood. The cell subset or site label, read with the paper, signifies: stem cell-like memory CD4+ T cells. Receptor source: a woman aged 18-30 years in good health.

The table lists this clone with a count of one. This sequence joins TRBV7-9 and TRBJ2-1; TRBD2 matches 7 bases. J was trimmed by 2 bases and V by 0 bases; bases with no gene match: 7. CDR3 length: 17 amino acids. CDR1 is SEHNR, CDR2 FQNEAQ, per germline (reference sequence). In nucleotides, the CDR3 is TGTGCCAGCAGCTTAGCGTGGCTAGCGGAGACCTACAATGAGCAGTTCTTC. Encoded protein: CASSLAWLAETYNEQFF.

Here the CDR3 reads CATSTGGFNQPQHF. The CDR3 coding sequence is TGTGCCACCAGCACCGGAGGGTTCAATCAGCCCCAGCATTTT. The chain joins TRBV15 to TRBJ1-5; D uncertain. Germline CDR1 LNHNV, CDR2 YYDKDF (reference sequence). The length of the CDR3 is 14 residues. V was clipped by 4 bases and J by 3 bases, with 10 bases between them. Full variable domain (rest looked up from reference TRBV15 and TRBJ1-5): DAMVIQNPRYQVTQFGKPVTLSCSQTLNHNVMYWYQQKSSQAPKLLFHYYDKDFNNEADTPDNFQSRRPNTSFCFLDIRSPGLGDTAMYLCATSTGGFNQPQHFGDGTRLSIL.

This clone occurred a few times. The chain combines TRBV7-2 with TRBJ2-7; no firm D call. Germline assignment: CDR1 SGHTA and CDR2 FQGNSA. This CDR3 region has 13 residues. Trimming took off 3 bases at V and 2 bases at J, with 8 bases between the two ends. The chain's CDR3 is CASSFGGPYEQYF. CDR3 coding DNA: TGTGCCAGCAGCTTTGGCGGTCCCTACGAGCAGTACTTC.

This clone was seen a handful of times. The genes are TRBV29-1 and TRBJ2-7; TRBD1 matches 10 bases. After removal of 6 bases from V and 3 bases from J, the junction contained 8 bases not matched to a gene. Germline assignment: CDR1 SQVTM and CDR2 ANQGSEA. The CDR3 spans 14 residues. CDR3 bases: TGCAGCGTGTCCGGAGGGACAGGGGTCTACGAGCAGTACTTC. Translated: CSVSGGTGVYEQYF.

The J gene is TRBJ2-7, the V gene TRBV7-2; a weak D match, TRBD2 (7 bases). The germline V gene has CDR1 SGHTA and CDR2 FQGNSA. The V and J ends lost 2 bases and 7 bases respectively, with 15 bases between them. This CDR3 region has 14 residues. DNA of the CDR3: TGTGCCAGCAGCTTAATGGGGGGGCGAGGGGAGCAGTACTTC. This codes for CASSLMGGRGEQYF.

This chain joins TRBV12-5 and TRBJ2-1; maybe TRBD2 (5 bases). This CDR3 has 15 residues. The V gene lost 1 base and the J gene lost 7 bases, with 14 bases spanning the gap. Germline assignment: CDR1 LGHNT and CDR2 FRNRAP. CDR3 in amino acids: CASGLGRVGGNEQFF. As DNA, the CDR3 is TGTGCTAGTGGTTTGGGGCGGGTTGGCGGGAATGAGCAGTTCTTC.

This clone came up a few times. The chain uses TRBV28 and TRBJ1-5; TRBD1 matches 8 bases. The trim removed 2 bases at V and 6 bases at J, leaving 6 bases unmatched. Germline CDR1 MDHEN, CDR2 SYDVKM. This CDR3 has 15 residues. The CDR3 nucleotides read TGTGCCAGCAGTTTAGGACAGGGATTGGGTCAGCCCCAGCATTTT. Translating gives CASSLGQGLGQPQHF.

The chain uses TRBV5-6 and TRBJ1-5; maybe TRBD1 (5 bases). This CDR3 contains 17 residues. Germline-derived CDR1 and CDR2 are SGHDT and YYEEEE. V was pared by 0 bases and J by 2 bases, with 15 bases between. CDR3 nucleotide sequence: TGTGCCAGCAGCTTGGGTTCAGGGATGATGGGCAATCAGCCCCAGCATTTT. Encoded protein: CASSLGSGMMGNQPQHF.

The V gene is TRBV18, the J gene TRBJ2-3; 7 bases fit TRBD2. Germline V gives CDR1 KGHSH, CDR2 LQKENI. The CDR3 spans 14 residues. V dropped 3 bases and J dropped 9; count of bases not matched to a gene: 9. The CDR3 DNA sequence: TGTGCCAGCTCACCTCCGGGACTAAGCGGGACGCAGTATTTT. Its protein is CASSPPGLSGTQYF.

This clone was detected a few times. This chain connects TRBV5-1 to TRBJ2-1; TRBD2 aligns across 7 bases. The CDR3 contains 15 residues. Germline assignment: CDR1 SGHRS and CDR2 YFSETQ. After removal of 0 bases from V and 3 bases from J, the junction contained 3 bases not matched to a gene. The CDR3 DNA is TGCGCCAGCAGCTTGGAAACGGGAGGCTACAATGAGCAGTTCTTC. This encodes CASSLETGGYNEQFF.

The table lists this clone with a few counts. This sequence joins TRBV9 and TRBJ1-5; D gene uncertain. This CDR3 comprises 14 residues. The V gene's germline CDR1 is SGDLS and CDR2 YYNGEE. Between the trimmed V and J ends, which lost 4 bases and 6 bases, there was a span of 14 bases. The CDR3 nucleotides are TGTGCCAGCAGCTCCCGGCGGGATAGTCAGCCCCAGCATTTT. Translating gives CASSSRRDSQPQHF.

The rearrangement uses TRBV7-6 and TRBJ2-1, with 12 positions matching TRBD1. Germline lookup yields CDR1 SGHVS and CDR2 FNYEAQ. This CDR3 is built from 15 residues. V was pared by 5 bases and J by 8 bases, with 7 bases of the junction left unmatched. This CDR3 reads CASSQTGTGGYEQFF. DNA of the CDR3: TGTGCCAGCAGCCAAACCGGGACAGGGGGCTATGAGCAGTTCTTC. Complete variable domain (other parts from reference TRBV7-6 and TRBJ2-1): GAGVSQSPRYKVTKRGQDVALRCDPISGHVSLYWYRQALGQGPEFLTYFNYEAQQDKSGLPNDRFSAERPEGSISTLTIQRTEQRDSAMYRCASSQTGTGGYEQFFGPGTRLTVL.

The rearrangement joins TRBV28 to TRBJ2-1; TRBD1 matches 7 bases. The CDR3 extends over 18 amino acids. The V gene's germline CDR1 is MDHEN and CDR2 SYDVKM. With 6 bases clipped from V and 10 bases from J, the junction kept 24 bases outside the gene matches. In DNA, the CDR3 is TGTGCCAGCAGCCCCCAGGGAACCGGGACAGCCCGCCTCGGCGAGCAGTTCTTC. As protein: CASSPQGTGTARLGEQFF.

The sample holds one count of this clone. The V gene is TRBV4-2, the J gene TRBJ1-2, with 7 bases that match TRBD1. V shed 4 bases and J 0 bases; nucleotides not matched to a gene: 5. Germline V gene data show CDR1 as LGHNA and CDR2 as YNFKEQ. There are 15 residues in the CDR3. The CDR3: CASSLRTGSNYGYTF. CDR3 nucleotides: TGTGCCAGCAGCCTAAGGACAGGTTCTAACTATGGCTACACCTTC.

The V call is TRBV2, the J call TRBJ2-1; TRBD2 matches at 7 bases. Germline CDR1 and CDR2: SNHLY and FYNNEI. The length of the CDR3 is 11 residues. Losses at the gene ends were 3 bases for V and 15 bases for J; bases not matched to a gene: 5. For the CDR3, the DNA is TGTGCCAGCAGTGACGGACTAGTTCCGTTCTTC. Its protein is CASSDGLVPFF.

This clone was observed a handful of times. The chain couples TRBV5-1 to TRBJ1-1, with D perhaps TRBD1 (6 bases). The CDR3 totals 14 residues. From germline, CDR1 is SGHRS and CDR2 YFSETQ. V was cut by 4 bases and J by 2 bases, with 12 bases left in between. The CDR3 sequence is CASSLQGRNTEAFF. The CDR3 nucleotides read TGCGCCAGCAGCCTACAGGGAAGAAACACTGAAGCTTTCTTT. The variable domain in full, completed from reference TRBV5-1 and TRBJ1-1, reads KAGVTQTPRYLIKTRGQQVTLSCSPISGHRSVSWYQQTPGQGLQFLFEYFSETQRNKGNFPGRFSGRQFSNSRSEMNVSTLELGDSALYLCASSLQGRNTEAFFGQGTRLTVV.

The rearrangement uses TRBV7-8 and TRBJ2-7; 8 bases are shared with TRBD2. CDR1 SGHVS and CDR2 FQNEAQ come from the germline V gene. Trimming at V came to 2 bases and at J to 4 bases, leaving 7 bases not matched to a gene. The CDR3 runs to 15 residues. In nucleotides, the CDR3 is TGTGCCAGCAGCTTATCGAGCGGGAGACAATACGAGCAGTACTTC. This encodes CASSLSSGRQYEQYF.

J is TRBJ2-2 and V is TRBV2; 11 bases agree with TRBD1. Looked up from germline, CDR1 is SNHLY and CDR2 is FYNNEI. J was trimmed by 4 bases and V by 5 bases; bases with no gene match: 3. This CDR3 spans 15 amino acids. This CDR3 reads CASSQGTGGTGELFF. CDR3 coding DNA: TGTGCCAGCAGTCAGGGGACAGGGGGCACCGGGGAGCTGTTTTTT. Using reference TRBV2 and TRBJ2-2 for the parts outside the CDR3, the full variable domain is EPEVTQTPSHQVTQMGQEVILRCVPISNHLYFYWYRQILGQKVEFLVSFYNNEISEKSEIFDDQFSVERPDGSNFTLKIRSTKLEDSAMYFCASSQGTGGTGELFFGEGSRLTVL.

This clone came up a few times. The J gene is TRBJ2-7, the V gene TRBV20-1; D may be TRBD1 (6 bases). The V gene lost 5 bases and the J gene lost 5 bases, with 10 bases spanning the gap. From germline, CDR1 is DFQATT and CDR2 SNEGSKA (reference sequence). CDR3 length: 11 residues. For the CDR3, the DNA is TGCAGTGCTGGGACATCCCACGAGCAGTACTTC. This gives the protein CSAGTSHEQYF.

The CDR3 bases are TGTGCCAGCAGTCGGACAGGGGTAGGGGGCAGCTCCTACGAGCAGTACTTC. It codes for CASSRTGVGGSSYEQYF. V and J are TRBV27 and TRBJ2-7; TRBD1 matches at 9 bases. CDR3 size: 17 residues. Germline V gene sequence: CDR1 MNHEY, CDR2 SMNVEV (reference sequence). V trimming: 5 bases; J trimming: 0 bases; junction bases outside the gene matches: 11.

V usage is TRBV4-1 and J usage is TRBJ2-5, with a possible D match to TRBD2 (6 bases). V lost 4 bases and J lost 5, with 14 bases in between. The CDR3 length is 14 residues. In germline, CDR1 is MGHRA, CDR2 YSYEKL. The CDR3 DNA reads as TGCGCCAGCAGCCTCAGCGGAGGAGGGGAGACCCAGTACTTC. As protein: CASSLSGGGETQYF.

The genes are TRBV7-2 and TRBJ2-6; D is possibly TRBD2 (6 bases). V lost 1 base to trimming and J lost 0 bases, with 13 bases between them. This CDR3 spans 18 amino acids. The germline V gene has CDR1 SGHTA and CDR2 FQGNSA. Written as DNA, the CDR3 is TGTGCCAGCAGCTTAGACCGGAGGAGGGGCTCTGGGGCCAACGTCCTGACTTTC. It translates to CASSLDRRRGSGANVLTF.

The genes are TRBV12-5 and TRBJ1-2, with D perhaps matching TRBD1 (6 bases). There are 14 residues in the CDR3. Per germline, CDR1 LGHNT and CDR2 FRNRAP. V lost 6 bases, J lost 0 bases, and 11 bases lay in between. CDR3 coding DNA: TGTGCTAGTGGGACACAGGGAGCTAACTATGGCTACACCTTC. It encodes CASGTQGANYGYTF.

This chain joins TRBV5-1 and TRBJ2-7; TRBD1 matches 7 bases. V was pared by 3 bases and J by 4 bases, with 7 bases of the junction left unmatched. This CDR3 has 14 residues. Germline V lookup: CDR1 SGHRS, CDR2 YFSETQ. The CDR3 protein is CASSSTATGYEQYF. The DNA for the CDR3 is TGCGCCAGCAGCTCTACCGCGACAGGGTACGAGCAGTACTTC.

The rearrangement joins TRBV5-4 to TRBJ2-7; 13 nucleotides match TRBD2. Trimming took 4 bases from V and 2 from J; bases not matched to a gene: 6. This CDR3 contains 16 residues. CDR1 and CDR2 from the germline V gene are SGHNT and YYREEE (reference sequence). In DNA, the CDR3 is TGTGCCAGCAGCCGGACTAGCGGGAGCCCTCCCTACGAGCAGTACTTC. Amino acid sequence: CASSRTSGSPPYEQYF.

This sequence joins TRBV30 and TRBJ1-2; 8 bases line up with TRBD1. V trimming: 5 bases; J trimming: 5 bases; junction bases outside the gene matches: 4. This CDR3 has 12 residues. CDR1 is GTSNPN, CDR2 SVGIG, per germline (reference sequence). CDR3 in amino acids: CAWGTGVYGYTF. CDR3 DNA: TGTGCCTGGGGGACAGGCGTTTATGGCTACACCTTC.

The V gene is TRBV30, the J gene TRBJ2-1; TRBD2 agrees at 10 bases. The CDR3 runs to 16 residues. V lost 0 bases and J lost 7; bases outside the gene matches: 9. Germline-derived CDR1 and CDR2 are GTSNPN and SVGIG (reference sequence). In nucleotides, the CDR3 is TGTGCCTGGAGTGTACCGGCTAGCGGGAGAGCAAATGAGCAGTTCTTC. Protein sequence: CAWSVPASGRANEQFF.

The chain uses TRBV5-6 and TRBJ2-7; 8 positions match TRBD2. Germline CDR1 is SGHDT and CDR2 is YYEEEE. The CDR3 covers 14 residues. J lost 4 bases, V lost 0 bases, and 3 bases had no gene match. The CDR3 DNA reads as TGTGCCAGCAGCTTGGTGGGGACTAGTTACGAGCAGTACTTC. Protein product: CASSLVGTSYEQYF.